One and the same sample provided the 27 T cell receptor beta chains below, sequenced in a study of tumor and adjacent non-tumor tissue in lung cancer. TCRbeta libraries were built with three rounds of nested PCR, modified from ARM-PCR. TCRdb re-called the multiplex PCR reads with MiXCR, one entry per CDR3 protein. The data hold 200,000 or so distinct CDR3 sequences, with less than 80% observed a single time. RNA was extracted from bulk tissue without any cell sorting. Material: lung tumor tissue. These receptor sequences come from a man in his fifties or sixties with non-small cell lung cancer.

This clonotype has just a few counts. The chain joins TRBV5-5 to TRBJ1-1, with TRBD1 identical over 9 bases. After removal of 5 bases from V and 5 bases from J, the junction contained 7 bases not matched to a gene. Germline CDR1 and CDR2: SGHKS and YYEKEE (reference sequence). This CDR3 is built from 14 residues. CDR3 bases: TGTGCCAGCAGAATCGGACAGGGGACGACTGAAGCTTTCTTT. Translation gives CASRIGQGTTEAFF.

Details on this clonotype: This clone may be a read error of a much larger clone one base away. The rearrangement uses TRBV6-5 and TRBJ1-4; tentative D call: TRBD1 (6 bases). Germline values: CDR1 MNHEY, CDR2 SVGAGI. The CDR3 is made up of 15 amino acids. The CDR3 region is CASSYQTGLNEKLSF. CDR3 DNA: TGTGCCAGCAGTTACCAGACAGGCCTTAATGAAAAACTGTCTTTT.

Concerning this clonotype itself: At one end the junction does not follow the germline gene, possibly because of a read error. The rearrangement links TRBV6-5 to TRBJ1-2; no reliable D call. Germline V gene lookup returns CDR1 MNHEY and CDR2 SVGAGI. There are 14 residues in the CDR3. The CDR3 bases are TGTGCCAGCAGTTACGGAGAACTTAACTATGGCTACACTTTC. This sequence encodes CASSYGELNYGYTF.

As to this clonotype: The conserved closing phenylalanine or tryptophan is absent in this CDR3, likely reflecting a read error. This chain links TRBV5-1 with TRBJ2-5; D is unresolved. Germline V gene lookup returns CDR1 SGHRS and CDR2 YFSETQ. The CDR3 has 11 amino acids. Trimming stripped 4 bases from V and 11 bases from J, with 12 bases between. The CDR3 nucleotides are TGCGCCAGCAGCGGGCACTACACTCAGTACTTA. This codes for CASSGHYTQYL.

Of note for this clonotype: This may stem from a read error, because a much larger clone lies one nucleotide away. V gene TRBV7-8 combines with J gene TRBJ2-7; D is possibly TRBD2 (5 bases). Germline CDR1 SGHVS, CDR2 FQNEAQ. CDR3 length: 15 residues. The CDR3 sequence is CTSSLAFGPLYEQYF. CDR3 in DNA: TGTACCAGCAGCTTAGCGTTCGGACCCCTCTACGAGCAGTACTTC. Full variable domain (missing parts from reference TRBV7-8 and TRBJ2-7): GAGVSQSPRYKVAKRGQDVALRCDPISGHVSLFWYQQALGQGPEFLTYFQNEAQLDKSGLPSDRFFAERPEGSVSTLKIQRTQQEDSAVYLCTSSLAFGPLYEQYFGPGTRLTVT.

The V call is TRBV12-3 or TRBV12-4, the J call TRBJ1-1; D gene ambiguous. CDR3 length: 15 residues. V was cut by 2 bases and J by 5 bases, with 15 bases left in between. CDR3 loop: CASSLMAISNTEAFF. In DNA form, the CDR3 reads TGTGCCAGCAGTTTAATGGCGATATCGAATACTGAAGCTTTCTTT.

The DNA for the CDR3 is TGTGCCAGCAGTCAGACACACTATGGCTACACCTTC. Encoded protein: CASSQTHYGYTF. V is TRBV12-3 or TRBV12-4 and J is TRBJ1-2; the D is unclear. The CDR3 totals 12 residues. V dropped 5 bases and J dropped 3 bases, with 7 bases sitting between them.

This clonotype was counted once. The gene calls are TRBV11-2 and TRBJ2-1, with D hard to call. The CDR3 is 13 amino acids. V was pared by 6 bases and J by 15 bases, with 21 bases between. The germline gives CDR1 SGHAT, CDR2 FQNNGV. CDR3 amino acids: CASSSAFYNEWFF. The CDR3 nucleotides read TGTGCCAGCAGTTCTGCATTTTACAATGAGTGGTTCTTC.

Remarks on this clonotype: No conserved phenylalanine or tryptophan is present at the end of the CDR3, so a read error is the likely explanation. The chain has TRBV4-1 and TRBJ2-2; no clear D gene. Germline lookup yields CDR1 MGHRA and CDR2 YSYEKL. The CDR3 length is 13 residues. The V gene lost 3 bases and the J gene lost 8 bases, with 10 bases spanning the gap. CDR3 DNA: TGCGCCAGCAGCCAGATACAAACGGGGGAGCTGTTTTCT. It yields the protein CASSQIQTGELFS.

On this clonotype itself: A read error may be the cause here, since a much bigger clone is one base away. J is TRBJ1-6 and V is TRBV20-1; possibly TRBD1 for D (6 bases). This CDR3 has 14 amino acids. The germline CDR1 and CDR2 sequences are DFQATT and SNEGSKA (reference sequence). The CDR3 DNA follows: TGCAGTACTAGAGATGTGAGGACAGATTCACCCCTCCACTTT. This codes for CSTRDVRTDSPLHF.

In regard to this clonotype: Mismatch with germline at one junction end may stem from a read error. This chain links TRBV6-1 with TRBJ1-1, with TRBD1 as a possible D gene (6 bases). The CDR3 spans 14 residues. Germline values: CDR1 MNHNS, CDR2 SASEGT. CDR3 coding DNA: TGTGGCAGCAGGTCGGGACATCTAAACACTGAGGCTTTCTTT. Protein product: CGSRSGHLNTEAFF.

Only a few counts were recorded for this clonotype. V usage is TRBV7-2 and J usage is TRBJ1-5; TRBD1 aligns across 9 bases. V gave up 5 bases and J gave up 6 bases; unmatched junction bases: 8. Germline V lookup: CDR1 SGHTA, CDR2 FQGNSA. The CDR3 covers 15 residues. The CDR3 region is CASSPNRGRGQPQHF. CDR3 bases: TGTGCCAGCAGCCCAAACAGGGGGCGCGGTCAGCCCCAGCATTTT.

DNA for the CDR3: TGTGCCAGTAGATGGACCTTGGAGGGGAGTGAGCAGTTCTTC. Its translation is CASRWTLEGSEQFF. The J gene is TRBJ2-1, the V gene TRBV12-3 or TRBV12-4, with D perhaps matching TRBD2 (6 bases). The V end lost 9 bases, the J end lost 9 bases, and 21 bases lay between the germline ends. The CDR3 consists of 14 residues.

To note about this clonotype: Its ends do not fully match the called genes, so a read error is possible. V is TRBV20-1 and J is TRBJ2-2; either TRBD1 or TRBD2 may supply D (5 bases each). The CDR3 runs to 14 residues. Germline V lookup: CDR1 DFQATT, CDR2 SNEGSKA (reference sequence). This CDR3 is CIAPGTSFTGELFF. CDR3 DNA: TGCATTGCCCCCGGGACCAGCTTCACCGGGGAGCTGTTTTTC.

This chain uses TRBV20-1 with TRBJ2-7; 9 nucleotides match TRBD1. Germline V lookup: CDR1 DFQATT, CDR2 SNEGSKA (reference sequence). The CDR3 length is 13 residues. V lost 5 bases, J lost 3 bases, and 5 bases stayed unmatched. CDR3: CSASGQGHYEQYF. The CDR3 DNA reads TGCAGTGCTTCAGGACAGGGGCACTACGAGCAGTACTTC.

As to this clonotype: The CDR3 carries no conserved terminal phenylalanine or tryptophan, so it likely arises from a read error. Because the CDR3's place on the DNA is in doubt, the DNA is left out and the CDR3 is given as listed by TCRdb. The chain joins TRBV11-2 to TRBJ2-5; the D segment call TRBD1 is taken from the table without a DNA check. Germline-derived CDR1 and CDR2 are SGHAT and FQNNGV. The CDR3 is made up of 14 amino acids, end residues included. The CDR3 loop reads CASSPATDQEAQHL.

The chain couples TRBV6-2 or TRBV6-3 to TRBJ1-5; D is unclear. The CDR3 runs to 13 residues. Germline V CDR1 and CDR2: MNHEY, SVGEGT. Trimming cost V 10 bases and J 9 bases, with 19 bases left between them. DNA for the CDR3: TGTGCCAAGAGCAACGACCGTTTGGGGCCCCAGCATTTT. This gives the protein CAKSNDRLGPQHF.

The rearrangement joins TRBV29-1 to TRBJ2-2, with 7 bases lining up with TRBD1. The germline gives CDR1 SQVTM, CDR2 ANQGSEA. This CDR3 is built from 14 residues. Trimming cost V 5 bases and J 2 bases; bases outside gene matches: 5. The CDR3 here is CSVRSGGNTGELFF. As DNA, the CDR3 is TGCAGCGTTAGGTCAGGGGGAAACACCGGGGAGCTGTTTTTT.

Regarding this clonotype: No conserved phenylalanine or tryptophan ends this CDR3, so it is likely a read error. The CDR3 protein is CASGLSSREVHEQFS. The CDR3 region has the DNA TGTGCTAGTGGTTTGTCCTCTAGGGAGGTCCATGAGCAGTTCTCC. V is TRBV12-5 and J is TRBJ2-1; perhaps TRBD2 as D (6 bases). With 2 bases removed from V and 8 bases from J, the gap between germline ends came to 16 bases. Germline V lookup: CDR1 LGHNT, CDR2 FRNRAP. This CDR3 contains 15 residues.

V gene TRBV20-1 combines with J gene TRBJ2-3; D may correspond to TRBD1 or TRBD2 (6 bases each). Per germline, CDR1 DFQATT and CDR2 SNEGSKA (reference sequence). V lost 1 base and J 0 bases, leaving 17 bases between the germline ends. This CDR3 comprises 17 residues. The CDR3 DNA follows: TGCAGTGCTAGAGCCCTAGGAAGGGGGGTTAGCACAGATACGCAGTATTTT. Encoded protein: CSARALGRGVSTDTQYF.

Details on this clonotype: A read error may account for a junction end that differs from germline. The chain has TRBV12-3 or TRBV12-4 and TRBJ1-1, with D uncertain. The CDR3 sequence is 14 residues long. The CDR3 DNA sequence: TGTGCCAGCAATTTAAACATCCAGCCCACTGAAGCTTTCTTT. Translating gives CASNLNIQPTEAFF.

The chain is built from TRBV29-1 and TRBJ1-6; 7 nucleotides match TRBD1. The CDR3 totals 14 residues. Germline CDR1 is SQVTM and CDR2 is ANQGSEA. With 5 bases clipped from V and 7 bases from J, the junction kept 8 bases outside the gene matches. The CDR3 region has the DNA TGCAGCGTTACAACGGGACAGCCCAATTCACCCCTCCACTTT. This sequence encodes CSVTTGQPNSPLHF.

Concerning this clonotype: Since a much larger clone is just one base distant, this may be a read error. The CDR3 DNA follows: TGTGTCAGCAGCTTGGCGGTGGGTCTCACAGATACGCAGTATTTT. Translated, it gives CVSSLAVGLTDTQYF. This sequence joins TRBV5-6 and TRBJ2-3; no clear D gene. This CDR3 spans 15 amino acids. Germline CDR1 is SGHDT and CDR2 is YYEEEE.

The CDR3 region is CSVVRDQNGYTF. CDR3 nucleotides: TGCAGCGTTGTAAGGGACCAAAATGGCTACACCTTC. This sequence joins TRBV29-1 and TRBJ1-2; a weak D match, TRBD1 (5 bases). The germline V gene encodes CDR1 SQVTM and CDR2 ANQGSEA. The CDR3 length is 12 residues. V was shortened by 4 bases and J by 6 bases, with 12 bases between the two germline ends.

As concerns this clonotype: One end of the junction is discordant with germline, which a read error may explain. The chain joins TRBV5-6 to TRBJ2-3; D is perhaps TRBD1 (6 bases). This CDR3 is 18 amino acids long. In germline, CDR1 is SGHDT, CDR2 YYEEEE. The DNA of the CDR3 is TGTGCCAGCAGCTCTCCAAGGGACATATTTTTCGTCACAGATACGCATTATTTT. It specifies CASSSPRDIFFVTDTHYF.

In the case of this clonotype: A clone one base away is much larger, so this may be a read error. This chain links TRBV11-2 with TRBJ2-2; 9 bases line up with TRBD2. The CDR3 is 16 amino acids. Per the germline V gene, CDR1 is SGHAT and CDR2 is FQNNGV. CDR3 residues: CAGSFGGGANTGELFF. The DNA of the CDR3 is TGTGCCGGCAGCTTCGGCGGGGGGGCGAACACCGGGGAGCTGTTTTTT.

On this clonotype itself: The germline gene is not matched at one end of the junction; a read error may be the cause. This rearrangement joins TRBV11-3 to TRBJ2-1; 9 bases are a match to TRBD1. The CDR3 loop spans 16 amino acids. Germline assignment: CDR1 SGHNT and CDR2 YENEEA. The CDR3 loop is CASSLASGQGYNERFF. The CDR3 DNA is TGTGCAAGCAGCTTAGCTTCGGGACAGGGTTACAATGAGCGGTTCTTC.